A selection of T cell receptor beta chains follows, all from one sample in a study of cytomegalovirus exposure and HLA in healthy donors. Profiled with immunoSEQ multiplex PCR; TCRdb holds only in-frame clones, not every one. This table has about 130,000 clones, around 84% appearing once. The source material was PBMCs. The receptors stem from a man aged 45-60 years in good health and CMV-seronegative. CDR3s include the opening cysteine and the closing phenylalanine or tryptophan. A D gene is named only where the DNA matches it firmly. Rows give clone size only sometimes, using once, few, many, or a class for an expanded clone.

size,J,D,V,CDR3,DNA
once,TRBJ2-7,TRBD1,TRBV10-3,CAISEGTDHYEQYF,TGTGCCATCAGTGAGGGGACAGACCACTACGAGCAGTACTTC
-,TRBJ1-5,TRBD1,TRBV19,CASRLDRVNQPQHF,TGTGCCAGTAGGCTGGACAGGGTCAATCAGCCCCAGCATTTT
once,TRBJ2-1,TRBD2,TRBV28,CASSLPGGGAYTQFF,TGTGCCAGCAGTCTGCCTGGCGGGGGGGCCTATACACAGTTCTTC
-,TRBJ1-1,-,TRBV6-1,CASSATMNTEAFF,TGTGCCAGCAGTGCTACGATGAACACTGAAGCTTTCTTT
-,TRBJ1-5,-,TRBV6-5,CASSLTLNQPQHF,TGTGCCAGCAGTTTAACCCTAAATCAGCCCCAGCATTTT
-,TRBJ2-2,TRBD2,TRBV7-9,CASSSGGRELFF,TGTGCCAGCAGCTCGGGAGGCCGGGAGCTGTTTTTT
few,TRBJ1-2,TRBD1,TRBV9,CASSVPRARQAGGESYTF,TGTGCCAGCAGCGTACCCAGGGCCCGGCAGGCAGGGGGCGAGAGCTACACCTTC
few,TRBJ2-3,-,TRBV11-2,CASSSHTGTDTQYF,TGTGCCAGCAGCTCCCATACGGGCACAGATACGCAGTATTTT
once,TRBJ2-1,-,TRBV19,CASSEGGNEQFF,TGTGCCAGTAGTGAGGGGGGGAATGAGCAGTTCTTC
few,TRBJ2-1,-,TRBV10-1,CASSESSGSYNEQFF,TGCGCCAGCAGTGAGTCGAGCGGATCCTACAATGAGCAGTTCTTC
-,TRBJ1-1,-,TRBV15,CATSSGTEAFF,TGTGCCACCAGCAGCGGCACTGAAGCTTTCTTT
once,TRBJ1-1,-,TRBV9,CASSGAPGTNTEAFF,TGTGCCAGCAGCGGGGCCCCAGGGACTAACACTGAAGCTTTCTTT
-,TRBJ2-3,TRBD2,TRBV7-3,CASSIAGATDTQYF,TGTGCCAGCAGCATAGCGGGGGCAACAGATACGCAGTATTTT
-,TRBJ2-2,-,TRBV7-6,CASRQGINTGELFF,TGTGCCAGCAGACAGGGTATCAACACCGGGGAGCTGTTTTTT
-,TRBJ1-4,TRBD1,TRBV11-2,CASKFGTGGEKLFF,TGTGCCAGCAAATTCGGGACAGGGGGGGAAAAACTGTTTTTT
-,TRBJ1-6,-,TRBV5-4,CASSLLQVNSPLHF,TGTGCCAGCAGCTTGCTACAGGTGAATTCACCCCTCCACTTT
-,TRBJ1-2,TRBD1,TRBV4-1,CASSQGGTGKYYGYTF,TGCGCCAGCAGCCAGGGGGGGACAGGCAAATACTATGGCTACACCTTC
-,TRBJ2-3,-,TRBV15,CATSRGQLATDTQYF,TGTGCCACCAGCAGAGGGCAGTTAGCCACAGATACGCAGTATTTT
-,TRBJ1-2,-,TRBV19,CASSIQEDYGYTF,TGTGCCAGTAGTATTCAGGAGGACTATGGCTACACCTTC
once,TRBJ2-2,-,TRBV7-7,CASSLSGAGELFF,TGTGCTAGCAGCCTATCCGGGGCCGGGGAGCTGTTTTTT
-,TRBJ1-6,TRBD1,TRBV30,CAWSEGQHNSPLHF,TGTGCCTGGAGTGAGGGACAGCATAATTCCCCCCTCCACTTT
once,TRBJ1-6,-,TRBV11-2,CASSLAPRPQALHF,TGTGCCAGCAGCTTAGCCCCCCGACCGCAGGCCCTCCACTTT
-,TRBJ2-7,-,TRBV21-1,CASSSAWDSSSYEQYF,TGTGCCAGCAGCAGCGCTTGGGACAGCAGCTCCTACGAGCAGTACTTC
-,TRBJ1-4,-,TRBV9,CASSVGYGRAATNEKLFF,TGTGCCAGCAGCGTAGGATATGGGAGGGCAGCAACTAATGAAAAACTGTTTTTT
-,TRBJ1-2,-,TRBV30,CAWSAGGTSYGYTF,TGTGCCTGGAGTGCCGGAGGGACTAGCTATGGCTACACCTTC
-,TRBJ2-7,TRBD2,TRBV19,CASSLAGAITYEQYF,TGTGCCAGTAGCCTAGCGGGGGCTATCACCTACGAGCAGTACTTC